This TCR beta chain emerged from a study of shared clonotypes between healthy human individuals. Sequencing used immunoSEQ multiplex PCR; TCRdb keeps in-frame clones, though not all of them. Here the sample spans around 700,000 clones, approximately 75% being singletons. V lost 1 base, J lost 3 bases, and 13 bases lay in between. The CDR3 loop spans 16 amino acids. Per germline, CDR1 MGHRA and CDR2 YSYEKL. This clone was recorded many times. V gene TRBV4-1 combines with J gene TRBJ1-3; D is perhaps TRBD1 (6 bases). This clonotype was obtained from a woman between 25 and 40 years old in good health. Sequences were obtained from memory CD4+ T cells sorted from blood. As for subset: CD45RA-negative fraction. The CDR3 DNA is TGCGCCAGCAGCCAAGCTCTGGGGGCGAATGGAAACACCATATATTTT. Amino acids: CASSQALGANGNTIYF.